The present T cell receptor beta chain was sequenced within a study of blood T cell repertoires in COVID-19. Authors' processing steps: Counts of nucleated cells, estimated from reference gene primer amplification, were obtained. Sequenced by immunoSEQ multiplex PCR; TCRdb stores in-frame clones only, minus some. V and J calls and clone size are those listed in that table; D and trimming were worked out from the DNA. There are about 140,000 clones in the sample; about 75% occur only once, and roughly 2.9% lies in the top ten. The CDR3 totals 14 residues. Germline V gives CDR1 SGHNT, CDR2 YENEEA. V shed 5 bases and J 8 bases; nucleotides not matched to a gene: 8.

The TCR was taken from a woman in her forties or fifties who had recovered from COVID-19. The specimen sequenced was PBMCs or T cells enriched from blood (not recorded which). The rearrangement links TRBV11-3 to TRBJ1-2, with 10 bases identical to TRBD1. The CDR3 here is CASSPRTGGSGYTF. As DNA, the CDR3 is TGTGCCAGCAGCCCACGGACAGGGGGTTCCGGCTACACCTTC. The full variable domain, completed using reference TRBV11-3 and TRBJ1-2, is EAGVVQSPRYKIIEKKQPVAFWCNPISGHNTLYWYLQNLGQGPELLIRYENEEAVDDSQLPKDRFSAERLKGVDSTLKIQPAELGDSAVYLCASSPRTGGSGYTFGSGTRLTVV.